The 20 T cell receptor beta chains below come from one sample, sequenced in a study of blood T cell repertoires in COVID-19. Generated by immunoSEQ multiplex PCR, the TCRdb table keeps only in-frame clones and is missing some. The sample holds around 250,000 clones, roughly 90% seen once. The sequencing sample was made of peripheral blood. Receptor source: a human donor in a cohort sampled during active COVID-19.

The rearrangement joins TRBV5-6 to TRBJ1-4; D might be TRBD1 (6 bases). CDR1 and CDR2 (germline): SGHDT, YYEEEE. V shed 3 bases and J shed 6 bases, with 18 bases lying between them. The CDR3 length is 16 residues. In DNA, the CDR3 is TGTGCCAGCAGCTCTCTAAAAGGGCAGGGGTATGAAAAACTGTTTTTT. Translated, it gives CASSSLKGQGYEKLFF.

Only a few counts were recorded for this clone. The chain couples TRBV7-2 to TRBJ2-1, with no clear D. The CDR3 sequence is 13 residues long. The germline V gene encodes CDR1 SGHTA and CDR2 FQGNSA. V lost 4 bases to trimming and J lost 6 bases, with 10 bases between them. CDR3 in DNA: TGTGCCAGCAGCTCCGTTATGAGCAATGAGCAGTTCTTC. It translates to CASSSVMSNEQFF.

The chain joins TRBV7-9 to TRBJ1-1, with D perhaps matching TRBD1 (6 bases). V was pared by 7 bases and J by 0 bases, with 21 bases between. CDR1 and CDR2 (germline): SEHNR, FQNEAQ (reference sequence). The CDR3 is 17 residues long. In DNA, the CDR3 is TGTGCCAGCACCATGGGGGCTTGGGGGAAACTGAACACTGAAGCTTTCTTT. Translating gives CASTMGAWGKLNTEAFF.

This clone was recorded a few times. The V and J genes are TRBV2 and TRBJ1-1, with 7 bases lining up with TRBD1. V trimming: 8 bases; J trimming: 4 bases; junction bases outside the gene matches: 7. The V gene's germline CDR1 is SNHLY and CDR2 FYNNEI. The CDR3 sequence is 13 residues long. CDR3 nucleotides: TGTGCCAGCCGAAGACAGGGTCTCACTGAAGCTTTCTTT. Protein product: CASRRQGLTEAFF.

The J gene is TRBJ1-1, the V gene TRBV7-8; 7 bases agree with TRBD1. Germline assignment: CDR1 SGHVS and CDR2 FQNEAQ. V gave up 2 bases and J gave up 5 bases; unmatched junction bases: 8. CDR3 length equals 15 residues. The DNA for the CDR3 is TGTGCCAGCAGCTTAAGAGAGGGGGCCGGGACTGAAGCTTTCTTT. This translates into CASSLREGAGTEAFF.

The chain carries TRBV27 and TRBJ1-2; 9 bases line up with TRBD1. The germline V gene has CDR1 MNHEY and CDR2 SMNVEV (reference sequence). V lost 6 bases and J lost 0; bases outside the gene matches: 17. The CDR3 extends over 19 amino acids. CDR3 bases: TGTGCCAGCAGCGCCCGACCAGGACAGGGGAGGGGAGCTAACTATGGCTACACCTTC. This sequence encodes CASSARPGQGRGANYGYTF.

The rearrangement joins TRBV7-9 to TRBJ2-7, with D perhaps matching TRBD2 (5 bases). V was shortened by 0 bases and J by 5 bases, with 14 bases between the two germline ends. The CDR3 runs to 15 residues. CDR1 is SEHNR and CDR2 is FQNEAQ in the germline V gene (reference sequence). The CDR3 sequence: CASSLALEGSDEQYF. The CDR3 nucleotides read TGTGCCAGCAGCTTAGCCCTCGAGGGTAGCGACGAGCAGTACTTC.

The rearrangement links TRBV21-1 to TRBJ2-7; the table's D gene call, TRBD2, was not cross checked with the DNA. TRBV21-1 is flagged as a pseudogene. This CDR3 comprises 14 residues. CDR3 loop: CASSAALGSYEQYF. In nucleotides, the CDR3 is TGTGCCAGCAGCGCGGCCCTCGGCTCCTACGAGCAGTACTTC.

For the CDR3, the DNA is TGTGCCAGCGCGGGGACAGGGGGCTTGGAGCAGTACTTC. This encodes CASAGTGGLEQYF. This chain uses TRBV28 with TRBJ2-7; TRBD1 aligns across 12 bases. V dropped 8 bases and J dropped 7; count of bases not matched to a gene: 6. Germline CDR1 is MDHEN and CDR2 is SYDVKM. CDR3 length: 13 amino acids.

The V and J genes are TRBV6-6 and TRBJ2-7, with D tentatively TRBD1 (6 bases). Germline V lookup: CDR1 MNHNY, CDR2 SVGAGI (reference sequence). This CDR3 is 14 amino acids long. Trimming stripped 6 bases from V and 0 bases from J, with 12 bases between. CDR3 in DNA: TGTGCCAGCAGCCCCAGGGGAAGCTCCTACGAGCAGTACTTC. Amino acids: CASSPRGSSYEQYF.

Only one count was recorded for this clone. The rearrangement uses TRBV15 and TRBJ1-3; TRBD1 is a possible D gene (5 bases). The V gene lost 1 base and the J gene lost 0 bases, with 13 bases spanning the gap. The CDR3 loop spans 17 amino acids. CDR1 is LNHNV and CDR2 is YYDKDF in the germline V gene (reference sequence). The CDR3 nucleotides read TGTGCCACCAGCAGAGGATCGGGGGTGGGCTCTGGAAACACCATATATTTT. Translating gives CATSRGSGVGSGNTIYF. Complete variable domain (other parts from reference TRBV15 and TRBJ1-3): DAMVIQNPRYQVTQFGKPVTLSCSQTLNHNVMYWYQQKSSQAPKLLFHYYDKDFNNEADTPDNFQSRRPNTSFCFLDIRSPGLGDTAMYLCATSRGSGVGSGNTIYFGEGSWLTVV.

The chain has TRBV5-8 and TRBJ1-6; TRBD1 might be the D (5 bases). V lost 2 bases and J lost 6, with 15 bases in between. This CDR3 has 16 amino acids. CDR1 and CDR2 (germline): SGHTS, YDEGEE. The CDR3 spells CASSFFRGKGNSPLHF. The CDR3 coding sequence is TGTGCCAGCAGCTTTTTTAGGGGCAAGGGTAATTCACCCCTCCACTTT.

This chain uses TRBV11-2 with TRBJ2-5; 7 bases line up with TRBD2. After removal of 4 bases from V and 4 bases from J, the junction contained 15 bases not matched to a gene. The CDR3 has 17 residues. CDR1 is SGHAT and CDR2 is FQNNGV in the germline V gene. CDR3 protein: CASSSTRASGVGETQYF. The CDR3 nucleotides are TGTGCCAGCAGCTCCACGAGGGCCAGCGGGGTGGGAGAGACCCAGTACTTC.

J is TRBJ1-1 and V is TRBV7-9; possible D gene TRBD1, 5 bases. V was cut by 5 bases and J by 5 bases, with 12 bases left in between. This CDR3 has 13 residues. Germline V gene sequence: CDR1 SEHNR, CDR2 FQNEAQ (reference sequence). CDR3 DNA sequence: TGTGCCAGCAGCCCATCAGGGACTACTGAAGCTTTCTTT. It yields the protein CASSPSGTTEAFF.

This clone came up once. The chain couples TRBV28 to TRBJ1-6; no clear D gene. V was cut by 4 bases and J by 2 bases, with 12 bases left in between. The CDR3 is 16 amino acids. Germline V lookup: CDR1 MDHEN, CDR2 SYDVKM. CDR3 sequence reads: CASSSPRSTYNSPLHF. CDR3 DNA: TGTGCCAGCAGTTCCCCGCGGAGTACCTATAATTCACCCCTCCACTTT. Combining the CDR3 with reference TRBV28 and TRBJ1-6 gives the whole variable domain DVKVTQSSRYLVKRTGEKVFLECVQDMDHENMFWYRQDPGLGLRLIYFSYDVKMKEKGDIPEGYSVSREKKERFSLILESASTNQTSMYLCASSSPRSTYNSPLHFGNGTRLTVT.

The CDR3, as DNA: TGTGCCAGCAGTTACTCGGGTTTACTAGAGGAAGAGACCCAGTACTTC. It codes for CASSYSGLLEEETQYF. The chain joins TRBV6-2 or TRBV6-3 to TRBJ2-5; TRBD2 might be the D (5 bases). V was cut by 0 bases and J by 3 bases, with 14 bases left in between. Germline V gene lookup returns CDR1 MNHEY and CDR2 SVGEGT. The CDR3 loop spans 16 amino acids.

The chain joins TRBV6-2 or TRBV6-3 to TRBJ1-5, with TRBD1 as a possible D gene (6 bases). Germline V gives CDR1 MNHEY, CDR2 SVGEGT. The V gene lost 2 bases and the J gene lost 5 bases, with 10 bases spanning the gap. This CDR3 is 14 amino acids long. CDR3 in amino acids: CASSYGGRDQPQHF. CDR3 in DNA: TGTGCCAGCAGTTACGGGGGCCGGGATCAGCCCCAGCATTTT.

CDR3 residues: CASRKAGGPYEQYF. The CDR3, as DNA: TGTGCCAGCAGGAAAGCGGGGGGCCCCTACGAGCAGTACTTC. This chain links TRBV6-5 with TRBJ2-7, with 9 bases aligning to TRBD2. The V and J ends lost 6 bases and 2 bases, in that order; junction bases with no gene match: 5. The germline CDR1 and CDR2 sequences are MNHEY and SVGAGI. This CDR3 comprises 14 residues.

This clone was seen a single time. The chain recombines TRBV5-1 with TRBJ1-4; no reliable D call. Trimming pared 1 base from V and 5 bases from J, leaving 15 bases between. CDR1 is SGHRS and CDR2 is YFSETQ in the germline V gene. This CDR3 has 16 amino acids. CDR3 loop: CASSLNRRHSNEKLFF. The CDR3 DNA sequence: TGCGCCAGCAGCTTGAATCGGCGACACTCGAATGAAAAACTGTTTTTT.

The chain combines TRBV10-2 with TRBJ2-7; D not certain. Germline CDR1 is WSHSY and CDR2 is SAAADI. V was trimmed by 2 bases and J by 0 bases, leaving 11 bases between them. This CDR3 has 15 amino acids. The CDR3 region has the DNA TGCGCCAGCAGTGAGGGTCTGGGCAGCTCCTACGAGCAGTACTTC. Translation gives CASSEGLGSSYEQYF.